Below, 22 T cell receptor beta chains from the same sample are listed, as sequenced in a study of T cell clonality in common variable immunodeficiency. Regarding the study as a whole: Common variable immunodeficiency TCR beta sequences reportedly had fewer deletions and N-nucleotide insertions.

Which antigens these TCRs recognize remains unknown. Clones were sequenced by immunoSEQ multiplex PCR, and TCRdb holds only the in-frame ones, with some missing. The data include some 16,000 clones; the top ten clones carry 4.9%. Sequencing used peripheral blood mononuclear cells. Receptors were obtained from a human donor with common variable immunodeficiency.

Concerning this clone: The read halts 3 residues ahead of the CDR3 end, with the missing end drawn from the germline J gene. The J gene is TRBJ1-6, the V gene TRBV2; D is undetermined. The V end was cut by 7 bases, the J end by 4 bases, with 11 bases between. The length of the CDR3 is 14 residues. Per the germline V gene, CDR1 is SNHLY and CDR2 is FYNNEI. CDR3 bases read: TGTGCCAGCATGATGTCCAGTTATAATTCACCC. Translation: CASMMSSYNSP. In full, the CDR3 reads CASMMSSYNSPLHF.

As concerns this clone: The CDR3 goes on 3 residues after the read ends, and that part is filled in from the germline J gene. V gene TRBV20-1 combines with J gene TRBJ2-7; D not certain. V dropped 2 bases and J dropped 3 bases, with 8 bases sitting between them. CDR1 is DFQATT and CDR2 is SNEGSKA in the germline V gene (reference sequence). The CDR3 spans 12 residues. Incomplete CDR3 DNA: TGCAGTGCTAGACAGGTTGACTACGAG. It encodes CSARQVDYE. The complete CDR3 protein is CSARQVDYEQYF.

Concerning this clone itself: The read finishes 3 residues shy of the CDR3 end, and the germline J gene is used to complete it. The chain carries TRBV20-1 and TRBJ2-7; 7 bases are shared with TRBD2. CDR3 size: 14 residues. Germline CDR1 reads DFQATT; CDR2 reads SNEGSKA (reference sequence). The ends lost 0 bases at V and 2 bases at J; junction bases unmatched: 4. The CDR3 protein is CSARDTAGTYEQYF. The sequenced part of the CDR3 DNA is TGCAGTGCTAGAGACACAGCGGGGACCTACGAG.

On this clone itself: Sequencing ends 3 residues short of the CDR3 end; the germline J gene provides the rest. This chain joins TRBV7-8 and TRBJ1-1; TRBD1 agrees at 9 bases. The ends lost 2 bases at V and 6 bases at J; junction bases unmatched: 7. Germline CDR1 and CDR2: SGHVS and FQNEAQ. CDR3 length: 15 residues. The CDR3 spells CASSLPGTGKPEAFF. The part of the CDR3 DNA that was read is TGTGCCAGCAGCTTACCGGGGACAGGGAAGCCTGAA.

Comments on this clone: Sequencing ends 3 residues short of the CDR3 end; the germline J gene provides the rest. V and J are TRBV5-1 and TRBJ2-4; 7 nucleotides align to TRBD1. Germline V CDR1 and CDR2: SGHRS, YFSETQ. V shed 0 bases, J shed 4 bases, and the junction held 1 base outside the gene matches. This CDR3 has 14 residues. The CDR3 sequence: CASSLGGQKNIQYF. CDR3 DNA, as far as it was read: TGCGCCAGCAGCTTGGGGGGACAGAAAAACATT.

Of note for this clone: The read finishes 3 residues shy of the CDR3 end, and the germline J gene is used to complete it. The chain links TRBV11-3 to TRBJ2-3; D is undetermined. The CDR3 runs to 14 residues. V was cut by 5 bases and J by 4 bases, with 13 bases left in between. CDR1 is SGHNT and CDR2 is YENEEA in the germline V gene. The CDR3: CASSPHATADTQYF. The sequenced CDR3 bases are TGTGCCAGCAGCCCCCATGCCACAGCAGATACG.

Details on this clone: Read sequence stops 3 residues before the CDR3 end, and the germline J gene provides the missing end. The chain joins TRBV20-1 to TRBJ1-6; 8 bases fit TRBD1. The CDR3 has 14 amino acids. The ends lost 6 bases at V and 3 bases at J; junction bases unmatched: 4. The germline V gene encodes CDR1 DFQATT and CDR2 SNEGSKA (reference sequence). The part of the CDR3 DNA that was read is TGCAGTGCACACGGGACAGGCTATAATTCACCC. It encodes CSAHGTGYNSP. The whole CDR3 region reads CSAHGTGYNSPLHF.

The CDR3 sequence: CASSWGQVKETQYF. CDR3 DNA (partial): TGTGCCAGCAGCTGGGGACAGGTAAAAGAGACC. The chain recombines TRBV5-4 with TRBJ2-5; 8 bases are shared with TRBD1. The sequenced fragment ends 3 residues before the CDR3 boundary, so the rest is inferred from the germline J gene. The CDR3 runs to 14 residues. V shed 3 bases, J shed 3 bases, and the junction held 4 bases outside the gene matches. The germline CDR1 and CDR2 sequences are SGHNT and YYREEE (reference sequence).

Notes on this clone: The sequence runs out 3 residues before the end of the CDR3; the remainder is reconstructed from the germline J gene. The chain carries TRBV7-9 and TRBJ2-7; 9 nucleotides align to TRBD1. CDR3 length: 13 residues. CDR1 and CDR2 from the germline V gene are SEHNR and FQNEAQ (reference sequence). V dropped 5 bases and J dropped 5; count of bases not matched to a gene: 4. Incomplete CDR3 DNA: TGTGCCAGCAGCCGGGACAGGGATCACGAG. The encoded protein is CASSRDRDHE. The complete CDR3 reads CASSRDRDHEQYF.

The CDR3: CASSLRRGDTGELFF. Partial CDR3 DNA: TGTGCCAGCAGCTTGCGGCGGGGGGACACCGGGGAG. This sequence joins TRBV5-4 and TRBJ2-2; TRBD2 aligns across 8 bases. The read ends 3 residues before the CDR3 terminus; that terminus is restored from the germline J gene. The CDR3 is 15 residues long. Germline CDR1 SGHNT, CDR2 YYREEE (reference sequence). V trimming: 1 base; J trimming: 3 bases; junction bases outside the gene matches: 2.

As to this clone: Coverage ceases 3 residues before the CDR3 finishes, and the germline J gene fills in the end. This chain uses TRBV5-1 with TRBJ2-7; D remains ambiguous. Per germline, CDR1 SGHRS and CDR2 YFSETQ. There are 15 residues in the CDR3. V lost 1 base, J lost 0 bases, and 11 bases lay in between. The part of the CDR3 DNA that was read is TGCGCCAGCAGCTTGAGGGTGGGTAGCTCCTACGAG. Amino acids: CASSLRVGSSYE. The CDR3 in full is CASSLRVGSSYEQYF.

A remark on this clone: The DNA ends 3 residues before the CDR3 does, and the rest of the CDR3 is filled in from the germline J gene. The rearrangement uses TRBV14 and TRBJ2-3, with 7 bases identical to TRBD2. V lost 4 bases and J lost 3; bases outside the gene matches: 10. This CDR3 is built from 16 residues. Germline V gene data show CDR1 as SGHDN and CDR2 as FVKESK. The CDR3 DNA, read in part, is TGTGCCAGCAGCCCACTAGCGCCCACGGGAACAGATACG. It translates to CASSPLAPTGTDT. The CDR3, in full, reads CASSPLAPTGTDTQYF.

CDR3 DNA, as far as it was read: TGCGCCAGCAGCTTGGGAATCGGCGGGGAG. This gives the protein CASSLGIGGE. The whole CDR3 is CASSLGIGGELFF. The genes are TRBV5-1 and TRBJ2-2, with D unresolved. The read ends 3 residues shy of where the CDR3 ends; the end is completed using the germline J gene. The germline V gene encodes CDR1 SGHRS and CDR2 YFSETQ. V lost 0 bases and J lost 7, with 7 bases in between. The CDR3 runs 13 residues.

The CDR3 spells CASSDGSGGPDTQYF. CDR3 DNA, as far as it was read: TGTGCCAGCAGTGACGGTAGCGGGGGCCCAGATACG. The V and J genes are TRBV6-4 and TRBJ2-3, with 9 bases identical to TRBD2. The CDR3 end lies 3 residues beyond the end of the read and is filled in from the germline J gene. The CDR3 length is 15 residues. Germline CDR1 reads MRHNA; CDR2 reads SNTAGT. The V gene end was trimmed by 2 bases and the J gene end by 4 bases; junction bases not matched to a gene: 4.

On this clone itself: The observed sequence ends 3 residues before the CDR3 terminus, with the missing tail filled in from the germline J gene. The rearrangement uses TRBV30 and TRBJ2-3; 8 bases map to TRBD2. CDR1 and CDR2 (germline): GTSNPN, SVGIG (reference sequence). Germline trimming cut 2 bases from V and 5 bases from J; bases unmatched to any gene: 9. CDR3 length equals 15 residues. The CDR3 reads CAWSRRAGGGDTQYF. The sequenced part of the CDR3 DNA is TGTGCCTGGAGTAGAAGGGCGGGGGGCGGAGATACG.

Points on this clone: The sequence runs out 3 residues before the end of the CDR3; the remainder is reconstructed from the germline J gene. J is TRBJ2-7 and V is TRBV12-3 or TRBV12-4; 9 nucleotides agree with TRBD1. The CDR3 has 16 amino acids. V lost 2 bases, J lost 2 bases, and 7 bases stayed unmatched. CDR3 protein: CASSLRTGALTYEQYF. The DNA read from the CDR3 is TGTGCCAGCAGTTTAAGGACAGGGGCCCTTACCTACGAG.

On this clone itself: Sequencing ends 3 residues short of the CDR3 end; the germline J gene provides the rest. The genes are TRBV11-1 and TRBJ1-4; D may be TRBD1 (6 bases). This CDR3 contains 15 residues. Trimming removed 7 bases from V and 5 bases from J, with 17 bases in between. Germline assignment: CDR1 SGHAT and CDR2 FQDESV (reference sequence). CDR3 bases read: TGTGCCAGCACTCCAACGGCAGGGGCAAATGAAAAA. Translated, it gives CASTPTAGANEK. The whole CDR3 sequence reads CASTPTAGANEKLFF.

Note on this clone: The CDR3 goes on 3 residues after the read ends, and that part is filled in from the germline J gene. The gene calls are TRBV2 and TRBJ2-7; TRBD1 is a possible D gene (5 bases). The germline V and J ends were trimmed by 6 bases and 6 bases, with 15 bases remaining between them. Germline loops: CDR1 SNHLY, CDR2 FYNNEI. This CDR3 region has 13 residues. CDR3 bases read: TGTGCCAGCAGGCCGAACCAAGGGGCCGAG. Amino acids: CASRPNQGAE. The full CDR3 protein is CASRPNQGAEQYF.

About this clone itself: The read halts 3 residues ahead of the CDR3 end, with the missing end drawn from the germline J gene. The chain joins TRBV18 to TRBJ2-7, with TRBD2 identical over 8 bases. Germline CDR1 is KGHSH and CDR2 is LQKENI. Trimming removed 2 bases from V and 2 bases from J; junction bases left unmatched: 11. The CDR3 is 17 residues long. CDR3 DNA, as far as it was read: TGTGCCAGCTCACCAAATTTGCGGGGGGTTTCAACCTACGAG. Translated, it gives CASSPNLRGVSTYE. The entire CDR3 protein is CASSPNLRGVSTYEQYF.

Regarding this clone: The read ends 3 residues early relative to the CDR3; the germline J gene fills the gap. The chain employs TRBV20-1 and TRBJ2-2; TRBD2 matches at 7 bases. The germline gives CDR1 DFQATT, CDR2 SNEGSKA (reference sequence). The CDR3 has 15 amino acids. V lost 1 base, J lost 4 bases, and 6 bases stayed unmatched. CDR3 bases read: TGCAGTGCTAGAGCCCGCAGCGGGGCCACCGGGGAG. This sequence encodes CSARARSGATGE. The complete CDR3 sequence is CSARARSGATGELFF.

For this clone: The read stops 3 residues short of the end of the CDR3; the missing end is completed from the germline J gene. The chain carries TRBV2 and TRBJ1-1; D perhaps matches TRBD1 (5 bases). V lost 9 bases, J lost 5 bases, and 16 bases lay in between. The CDR3 is 13 amino acids. CDR1 and CDR2 (germline): SNHLY, FYNNEI. The chain's CDR3 is CARGGDGGTEAFF. The CDR3 DNA, read in part, is TGTGCCAGGGGGGGTGACGGTGGGACTGAA.

Concerning this clone itself: The read stops 3 residues short of the end of the CDR3; the missing end is completed from the germline J gene. The rearrangement joins TRBV5-1 to TRBJ2-2, with D possibly matching TRBD1 (6 bases). Trimming shortened V by 9 bases and J by 0 bases, and 12 bases separated the two germline ends. The CDR3 totals 14 residues. CDR1 is SGHRS, CDR2 YFSETQ, per germline. CDR3 DNA, as far as it was read: TGCGCCACCAAACAGGGATCGAACACCGGGGAG. Its translation is CATKQGSNTGE. The whole CDR3 protein is CATKQGSNTGELFF.